One sample yielded the 3 T cell receptor beta chains listed below, sequenced in a study of OX40 agonist ivuxolimab in advanced cancers. Profiling relied on immunoSEQ multiplex PCR, and the TCRdb table lists in-frame clones only, not all of them. The table lists about 38,000 clones, around 87% of them singletons. The specimen was CD4+ or CD8+ T cells sorted from blood, collected in a trial of the OX40 agonist ivuxolimab. Receptor source: an adult with an advanced solid tumor such as melanoma, head and neck, liver or kidney cancer.

This chain uses TRBV5-4 with TRBJ1-1; possibly TRBD1 for D (6 bases). The V end was cut by 2 bases, the J end by 11 bases, with 16 bases between. Per germline, CDR1 SGHNT and CDR2 YYREEE (reference sequence). This CDR3 has 13 residues. The CDR3 sequence is CASSLGGDRGAFF. The CDR3 nucleotides read TGTGCCAGCAGCTTAGGGGGAGATCGGGGTGCTTTCTTT.

J is TRBJ2-5 and V is TRBV2, with a tentative D call TRBD1 (5 bases). The germline gives CDR1 SNHLY, CDR2 FYNNEI. The CDR3 is 13 amino acids. V was pared by 4 bases and J by 4 bases, with 10 bases between. CDR3 amino acids: CASSGQGTETQYF. The CDR3 region has the DNA TGTGCCAGCAGTGGTCAGGGTACAGAGACCCAGTACTTC.

The rearrangement links TRBV30 to TRBJ2-7; 10 bases agree with TRBD1. The germline CDR1 and CDR2 sequences are GTSNPN and SVGIG (reference sequence). The CDR3 sequence is 13 residues long. V shed 3 bases, J shed 5 bases, and the junction held 4 bases outside the gene matches. CDR3 in DNA: TGTGCCTGGAGAGGGACAGGGGAAGACGAGCAGTACTTC. Translated, it gives CAWRGTGEDEQYF.